A selection of T cell receptor beta chains follows, all from one sample in a study of CD8 T cells in ankylosing spondylitis. TCRdb processed the 5' RACE reads anew with MiXCR; each CDR3 protein has one entry. Among 350,000 or so distinct CDR3 sequences, approximately 14% were seen once, and the ten largest hold approximately 0.99%. Material for sequencing was blood, either unsorted or a sorted T cell fraction (not recorded which). These receptors originate from a male donor with ankylosing spondylitis or in good health (not recorded which). The CDR3 runs from the conserved cysteine through the conserved F or W. The order of the fields is V gene, clone size, D gene, J gene, CDR3 DNA, CDR3 protein. The D gene is left open where the match is weak. A row's size may be missing; if present it is once, few, many or a size class.

V: TRBV7-9
size: -
D: TRBD1
J: TRBJ1-2
DNA: TGTGCCAGCATCCACGGGACAGGGGGTAGCGGCTACACCTTC
CDR3: CASIHGTGGSGYTF

V: TRBV9
size: few
D: TRBD2
J: TRBJ2-3
DNA: TGTGCCAGCAGCGTAGGAGCGGGAGCCTCAATTAGCACAGATACGCAGTATTTT
CDR3: CASSVGAGASISTDTQYF

V: TRBV3-1
size: -
D: -
J: TRBJ2-1
DNA: TGTGCCAGCAGTTATACATGGGGTGATGAGCAGTTCTTC
CDR3: CASSYTWGDEQFF

V: TRBV3-1
size: many
D: TRBD1
J: TRBJ1-5
DNA: TGTGCCAGCAGCCAAGGCCAGGGGGGGTATCAGCCCCAGCATTTT
CDR3: CASSQGQGGYQPQHF

V: TRBV2
size: -
D: -
J: TRBJ2-7
DNA: TGTGCCAGCACCAGATACAACTACGAGCAGTACTTC
CDR3: CASTRYNYEQYF

V: TRBV7-2
size: -
D: -
J: TRBJ1-2
DNA: TGTGCCAGCAGCCCTCCCGCGGGCGACTATGGCTACACCTTC
CDR3: CASSPPAGDYGYTF

V: TRBV12-3/TRBV12-4
size: many
D: -
J: TRBJ2-1
DNA: TGTGCCAGCAGAAGACTAGAAACGGGAGAGCAGTTCTTC
CDR3: CASRRLETGEQFF

V: TRBV7-2
size: few
D: -
J: TRBJ2-1
DNA: TGTGCCAGCAGCTTCGACTACAATGAGCAGTTCTTC
CDR3: CASSFDYNEQFF

V: TRBV5-1
size: many
D: -
J: TRBJ2-2
DNA: TGTGCCAGCAGTTTAGGGGATACCGGGGAGCTGTTTTTT
CDR3: CASSLGDTGELFF

V: TRBV5-1
size: -
D: TRBD1
J: TRBJ1-2
DNA: TGCGCCAGCAGCCCGTACAGGGGGTCTAACTATGGCTACACCTTC
CDR3: CASSPYRGSNYGYTF

V: TRBV20-1
size: few
D: TRBD2
J: TRBJ2-7
DNA: TGCAGTGCCAAACTAGCGGGGTTCTACGAGCAGTACTTC
CDR3: CSAKLAGFYEQYF

V: TRBV21-1
size: few
D: -
J: TRBJ2-6
DNA: TGTGCCAGGCCGGGACCAGGCCACTCTGGGGCCAACGTCCTGACTTTC
CDR3: CARPGPGHSGANVLTF

V: TRBV20-1
size: -
D: -
J: TRBJ1-1
DNA: TGCAGTGCTAGTGTGGGACGGCTGAACACTGAAGCTTTCTTT
CDR3: CSASVGRLNTEAFF

V: TRBV10-3
size: -
D: TRBD2
J: TRBJ2-5
DNA: TGTGCCATCAGTGAGTCGGGAGGGAGCGGGGAGACCCAGTACTTC
CDR3: CAISESGGSGETQYF

V: TRBV6-5
size: few
D: -
J: TRBJ1-6
DNA: TGTGCCAGCAGTTACTCTCAGGAGGGCTCACCCCTCCACTTT
CDR3: CASSYSQEGSPLHF

V: TRBV7-8
size: few
D: TRBD1
J: TRBJ1-2
DNA: TGTGCCAGCAGCTTAGTAGAACAGGGGTATGGTGGCTACACCTTC
CDR3: CASSLVEQGYGGYTF

V: TRBV5-5
size: few
D: -
J: TRBJ2-1
DNA: TGTGCCAGCAGCTTGGGACAGGCGACCTACAATGAGCAGTTCTTC
CDR3: CASSLGQATYNEQFF

V: TRBV5-5
size: -
D: -
J: TRBJ2-7
DNA: TGTGCCAGCAGCCGGCTTATGGGGCAGGGGTCTTACGAGCAGTACTTC
CDR3: CASSRLMGQGSYEQYF

V: TRBV3-1
size: -
D: -
J: TRBJ2-2
DNA: TGTGCCAGCACCCGCGCTGGGGGTTCGGGCGGGGAGCTGTTTTTT
CDR3: CASTRAGGSGGELFF

V: TRBV30
size: -
D: -
J: TRBJ2-7
DNA: TGTGCCTGGTGCCCCCGGGGACAAGCCTACGAGCAGTACTTC
CDR3: CAWCPRGQAYEQYF

V: TRBV5-1
size: -
D: -
J: TRBJ1-1
DNA: TGCGCCAGCAACCAGGGGATGGGCACTGAAGCTTTCTTT
CDR3: CASNQGMGTEAFF

V: TRBV29-1
size: many
D: -
J: TRBJ2-3
DNA: TGCAGCGTCGGGTGGGACAGCACAGATACGCAGTATTTT
CDR3: CSVGWDSTDTQYF

V: TRBV12-3/TRBV12-4
size: many
D: -
J: TRBJ1-1
DNA: TGTGCCAGCAGTTTAGGTGAGACTTCTGAAGCTTTCTTT
CDR3: CASSLGETSEAFF

V: TRBV5-1
size: few
D: TRBD1
J: TRBJ2-1
DNA: TGCGCCAGCAGCTTGCCAAGGTACGGGACAGGGGTTATCTCCTACAATGAGCAGTTCTTC
CDR3: CASSLPRYGTGVISYNEQFF

V: TRBV2
size: -
D: TRBD2
J: TRBJ2-3
DNA: TGTGCCAGCAGTGGTCTTCCGACTAGCGGGCGCACAGATACGCAGTATTTT
CDR3: CASSGLPTSGRTDTQYF

V: TRBV15
size: few
D: -
J: TRBJ2-1
DNA: TGTGCCACCAGCGGCCCCCCACCATCAGGCGAGCAGTTCTTC
CDR3: CATSGPPPSGEQFF

V: TRBV20-1
size: few
D: -
J: TRBJ2-7
DNA: TGCAGTGCTAGAGATAGGGCCGTGGGTTTCTCCTACGAGCAGTACTTC
CDR3: CSARDRAVGFSYEQYF

V: TRBV9
size: few
D: TRBD2
J: TRBJ2-7
DNA: TGTGCCAGCAGCGTATGGCCTAGCGGGAGCCGCTACGAGCAGTACTTC
CDR3: CASSVWPSGSRYEQYF

V: TRBV7-8
size: few
D: TRBD2
J: TRBJ2-3
DNA: TGTGCCAGCAGCTTTCGACCGCGGTTTAGCGGGAGCGCGGGGACGCAGTATTTT
CDR3: CASSFRPRFSGSAGTQYF

V: TRBV20-1
size: -
D: -
J: TRBJ2-3
DNA: TGCAGTGCTCGGGAATACGCAGATACGCAGTATTTT
CDR3: CSAREYADTQYF

V: TRBV19
size: few
D: TRBD1
J: TRBJ1-1
DNA: TGTGCCAGTAGTACAGGGGGAAGGGGCACTGAAGCTTTCTTT
CDR3: CASSTGGRGTEAFF

V: TRBV9
size: few
D: -
J: TRBJ2-1
DNA: TGTGCCAGCAGCGCTGGAGGGCTCTACAATGAGCAGTTCTTC
CDR3: CASSAGGLYNEQFF

V: TRBV12-3/TRBV12-4
size: many
D: -
J: TRBJ2-1
DNA: TGTGCCAGCAGTTTGGCGATAACGCAGTTCTTC
CDR3: CASSLAITQFF

V: TRBV5-1
size: once
D: TRBD1
J: TRBJ2-7
DNA: TGCGCCAGCAGCTTGGGACAGGGGGCCGAGCAGTACTTC
CDR3: CASSLGQGAEQYF

V: TRBV7-2
size: -
D: TRBD2
J: TRBJ2-3
DNA: TGTGCCAGCAGCTTAGGCGGGGGGTACAGCACAGATACGCAGTATTTT
CDR3: CASSLGGGYSTDTQYF

V: TRBV7-2
size: -
D: -
J: TRBJ2-7
DNA: TGTGCCAGCAGCTTAGAGGGAAATAAAGAGCAGTACTTC
CDR3: CASSLEGNKEQYF

V: TRBV4-1
size: -
D: -
J: TRBJ1-1
DNA: TGCGCCAGCAGCCAAGGGGACGACCCGCTTCTAACGAGGAACACTGAAGCTTTCTTT
CDR3: CASSQGDDPLLTRNTEAFF

V: TRBV4-2
size: many
D: -
J: TRBJ1-1
DNA: TGTGCCAGCAGCCTAGACAGGTATAGGGACACTGAAGCTTTCTTT
CDR3: CASSLDRYRDTEAFF

V: TRBV6-1
size: -
D: -
J: TRBJ1-1
DNA: TGTGCCAGCAGTAAAGCTGGCGGAGAAGCTTTCTTT
CDR3: CASSKAGGEAFF

V: TRBV3-1
size: -
D: -
J: TRBJ2-7
DNA: TGTGCCAGCAGCCAAGATCTGGGGGAGCAGTACTTC
CDR3: CASSQDLGEQYF

V: TRBV5-1
size: few
D: -
J: TRBJ1-2
DNA: TGCGCCAGCAAAGTGGATGCGACGGGGTATGGCTACACCTTC
CDR3: CASKVDATGYGYTF

V: TRBV3-1
size: many
D: TRBD1
J: TRBJ2-3
DNA: TGTGCCAGCAGCAAGGGACAGTTCACAGATACGCAGTATTTT
CDR3: CASSKGQFTDTQYF

V: TRBV4-1
size: -
D: -
J: TRBJ2-5
DNA: TGCGCCAGCAGCCAAGATGAGCGGAGGAGGGAGACCCAGTACTTC
CDR3: CASSQDERRRETQYF

V: TRBV4-2
size: few
D: -
J: TRBJ2-2
DNA: TGTGCCAGCAGCCCCGGGAGAGACTCAAACACCGGGGAGCTGTTTTTT
CDR3: CASSPGRDSNTGELFF

V: TRBV27
size: -
D: -
J: TRBJ2-7
DNA: TGTGCCAGCAGTTTATCCAGGGGCTGGAGCTACGAGCAGTACTTC
CDR3: CASSLSRGWSYEQYF

V: TRBV6-7
size: many
D: -
J: TRBJ2-1
DNA: TGTGCCAGCAGATACCACGGGGAATTTGTCCCGTTTTACAATGAGCAGTTCTTC
CDR3: CASRYHGEFVPFYNEQFF

V: TRBV5-1
size: -
D: -
J: TRBJ2-3
DNA: TGCGCCAGCAGCTTGGCGGGGCTAGCTTCTAGCACAGATACGCAGTATTTT
CDR3: CASSLAGLASSTDTQYF

V: TRBV29-1
size: -
D: -
J: TRBJ1-2
DNA: TGCAGCGCCGCGACGGAAGTTTACTATGGCTACACCTTC
CDR3: CSAATEVYYGYTF

V: TRBV2
size: few
D: -
J: TRBJ2-3
DNA: TGTGCCAGCAGTGTTGGGGTCTGGAGAGGATGGACAGATACGCAGTATTTT
CDR3: CASSVGVWRGWTDTQYF

V: TRBV5-1
size: few
D: TRBD1
J: TRBJ2-1
DNA: TGCGCCAGCAGCACGGGACAGGTTGACAATGAGCAGTTCTTC
CDR3: CASSTGQVDNEQFF

V: TRBV12-3/TRBV12-4
size: few
D: -
J: TRBJ2-7
DNA: TGTGCCAGCAGGCCGGACAGCTCCTACGAGCAGTACTTC
CDR3: CASRPDSSYEQYF

V: TRBV18
size: few
D: -
J: TRBJ2-7
DNA: TGTGCCAGCTCACCACCGGGCAGGGCCTCCTACGAGCAGTACTTC
CDR3: CASSPPGRASYEQYF

V: TRBV3-1
size: -
D: -
J: TRBJ2-3
DNA: TGTGCCAGCAGCCAAGGACAGCGTGGGTATTTT
CDR3: CASSQGQRGYF

V: TRBV30
size: -
D: -
J: TRBJ2-2
DNA: TGTGCCTGGATCCGGGTGACCACCACCGGGGAGCTGTTTTTT
CDR3: CAWIRVTTTGELFF

V: TRBV10-1
size: once
D: -
J: TRBJ2-1
DNA: TGCGCCAGCAGTAGACAGGTACTCATTGGCGAGCAGTTCTTC
CDR3: CASSRQVLIGEQFF

V: TRBV6-1
size: many
D: -
J: TRBJ2-1
DNA: TGTGCCAGCAGTGATGGGACGGTCTTTAATGAGCAGTTCTTC
CDR3: CASSDGTVFNEQFF